Sequencing of this T cell receptor (beta chain) was carried out in a study of blood T cell repertoires in COVID-19. Study in general: From the United States, Italy and Spain came samples of acute and convalescent COVID-19.

This CDR3 contains 16 residues. Germline V gene lookup returns CDR1 LNHDA and CDR2 SQIVND (reference sequence). The V and J ends lost 3 bases and 4 bases respectively, with 18 bases between them. Here immunoSEQ multiplex PCR was the method, and the copy in TCRdb shows in-frame clones only, minus some. The sample yields approximately 190,000 clones, approximately 91% seen once. The source is a woman aged 40 to 49 who had recovered from COVID-19. Sequenced material: peripheral blood. J is TRBJ1-2 and V is TRBV19; a weak D match, TRBD1 (6 bases). The DNA of the CDR3 is TGTGCCAGTAGTATCCAGGACAGACAATGGGGCTATGGCTACACCTTC. This sequence encodes CASSIQDRQWGYGYTF.